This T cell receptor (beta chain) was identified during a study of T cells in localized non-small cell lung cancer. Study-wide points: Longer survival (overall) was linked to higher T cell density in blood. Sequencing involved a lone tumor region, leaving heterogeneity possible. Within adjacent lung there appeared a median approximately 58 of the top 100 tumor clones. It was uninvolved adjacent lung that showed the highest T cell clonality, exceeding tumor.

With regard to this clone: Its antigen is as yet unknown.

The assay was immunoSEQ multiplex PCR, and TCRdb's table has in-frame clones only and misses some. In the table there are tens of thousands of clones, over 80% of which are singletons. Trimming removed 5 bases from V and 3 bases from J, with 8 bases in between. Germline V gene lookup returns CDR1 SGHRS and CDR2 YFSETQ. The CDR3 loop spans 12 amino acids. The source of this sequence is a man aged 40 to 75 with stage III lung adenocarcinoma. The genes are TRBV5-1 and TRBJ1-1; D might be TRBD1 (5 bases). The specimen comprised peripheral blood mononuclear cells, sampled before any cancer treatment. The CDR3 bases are TGCGCCAGCAGAGAGACAGACACTGAAGCTTTCTTT. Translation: CASRETDTEAFF.